This is a list of T cell receptor beta chains from one sample in a study of shared clonotypes between healthy human individuals. Clones were read by immunoSEQ multiplex PCR, and TCRdb kept only the in-frame ones, dropping some. Of 1,500,000 or so clones listed, approximately 98.5% are singletons. Input material: naive CD4+ T cells sorted from blood. The source of these receptors is a young man in good health. CDR3s include the opening cysteine and the closing phenylalanine or tryptophan. D genes are given only for firm matches. Size is stated for part of the rows, as once, few or many counts, or as a class when the clone is expanded.

V gene: TRBV7-9; J gene: TRBJ2-2; clone size: NA; D gene: NA; CDR3 DNA: TGTGCCAGCAGCAGCCGATACAGGACGAACACCGGGGAGCTGTTTTTT; CDR3 protein: CASSSRYRTNTGELFF
V gene: TRBV7-2; J gene: TRBJ2-7; clone size: NA; D gene: TRBD2; CDR3 DNA: TGTGCCAGCAGCTCGGGACTAGCGGCCCCCTACGAGCAGTACTTC; CDR3 protein: CASSSGLAAPYEQYF
V gene: TRBV5-1; J gene: TRBJ1-1; clone size: NA; D gene: NA; CDR3 DNA: TGCGCCAGCAGCTTGGGCGGAGGTAGAAATCCCACTGAAGCTTTCTTT; CDR3 protein: CASSLGGGRNPTEAFF
V gene: TRBV9; J gene: TRBJ1-1; clone size: NA; D gene: TRBD1; CDR3 DNA: TGTGCCAGCAGCGGTACAGGGGCCACTGAAGCTTTCTTT; CDR3 protein: CASSGTGATEAFF
V gene: TRBV5-4; J gene: TRBJ1-1; clone size: NA; D gene: NA; CDR3 DNA: TGTGCCAGCAGCGGAGCCGGGACCCCGAACACTGAAGCTTTCTTT; CDR3 protein: CASSGAGTPNTEAFF
V gene: TRBV30; J gene: TRBJ2-3; clone size: NA; D gene: NA; CDR3 DNA: TGTGCCTGGGGAGGACTAAACACAGATACGCAGTATTTT; CDR3 protein: CAWGGLNTDTQYF
V gene: TRBV11-3; J gene: TRBJ2-1; clone size: NA; D gene: NA; CDR3 DNA: TGTGCCAGCAGCCTCAGGGATCCTCCTAATGAGCAGTTCTTC; CDR3 protein: CASSLRDPPNEQFF
V gene: TRBV9; J gene: TRBJ1-3; clone size: NA; D gene: NA; CDR3 DNA: TGTGCCAGCAGCATGGCCCCTAGCAGGATTGGAAACACCATATATTTT; CDR3 protein: CASSMAPSRIGNTIYF
V gene: TRBV9; J gene: TRBJ2-5; clone size: NA; D gene: TRBD2; CDR3 DNA: TGTGCCAGCAGCGTAGAACGGGGAGGGGCGACCCAGTACTTC; CDR3 protein: CASSVERGGATQYF
V gene: TRBV30; J gene: TRBJ1-2; clone size: once; D gene: NA; CDR3 DNA: TGTGCCTGGAGTGTACTAGGGTTTAGTTCCTATGGCTACACCTTC; CDR3 protein: CAWSVLGFSSYGYTF
V gene: TRBV28; J gene: TRBJ2-7; clone size: NA; D gene: NA; CDR3 DNA: TGTGCCAGCAGTTTGTCACCTTACGAGCAGTACTTC; CDR3 protein: CASSLSPYEQYF
V gene: TRBV10-3; J gene: TRBJ1-3; clone size: NA; D gene: NA; CDR3 DNA: TGTGCCATCAGTGAGTCGTTCGATTGGGGGCTAGGGGGAAACACCATATATTTT; CDR3 protein: CAISESFDWGLGGNTIYF
V gene: TRBV7-9; J gene: TRBJ2-3; clone size: NA; D gene: NA; CDR3 DNA: TGTGCCAGCAGCTTGATCGCCCCCGAGCTTGTCACAGATACGCAGTATTTT; CDR3 protein: CASSLIAPELVTDTQYF
V gene: TRBV28; J gene: TRBJ1-4; clone size: NA; D gene: TRBD1; CDR3 DNA: TGTGCCAGCAGTGCTACGGGGACAGGGGCTAATGAAAAACTGTTTTTT; CDR3 protein: CASSATGTGANEKLFF
V gene: TRBV5-1; J gene: TRBJ1-1; clone size: NA; D gene: NA; CDR3 DNA: TGCGCCAGCAGCGCGGGACAACCAGTCACTGAAGCTTTCTTT; CDR3 protein: CASSAGQPVTEAFF
V gene: TRBV7-9; J gene: TRBJ2-5; clone size: NA; D gene: TRBD1; CDR3 DNA: TGTGCCAGCAGCTCGACCGGGACAGGGGACGGAGAGACCCAGTACTTC; CDR3 protein: CASSSTGTGDGETQYF
V gene: TRBV28; J gene: TRBJ2-3; clone size: NA; D gene: NA; CDR3 DNA: TGTGCCAGCAGCCAAGGTCCGAAGGCAGATACGCAGTATTTT; CDR3 protein: CASSQGPKADTQYF
V gene: TRBV18; J gene: TRBJ2-1; clone size: NA; D gene: TRBD2; CDR3 DNA: TGTGCCAGCTCACCTAGTGGGACTAGCGGGAGTAGTAATGAGCAGTTCTTC; CDR3 protein: CASSPSGTSGSSNEQFF
V gene: TRBV10-3; J gene: TRBJ2-1; clone size: NA; D gene: TRBD2; CDR3 DNA: TGTGCCATCAGTGGGGGGCTAGCGGGAGGGCCACTGTTCTTC; CDR3 protein: CAISGGLAGGPLFF
V gene: TRBV28; J gene: TRBJ2-7; clone size: NA; D gene: TRBD1; CDR3 DNA: TGTGCCAGCAGACCCTACCGGGACAGGATCTCCTACGAGCAGTACTTC; CDR3 protein: CASRPYRDRISYEQYF
V gene: TRBV11-2; J gene: TRBJ1-3; clone size: NA; D gene: TRBD1; CDR3 DNA: TGTGCCAGCAGCGCCCTTACAGGGGGCTCTGGAAACACCATATATTTT; CDR3 protein: CASSALTGGSGNTIYF
V gene: TRBV5-5; J gene: TRBJ2-1; clone size: once; D gene: NA; CDR3 DNA: TGTGCCAGCAGCTTTTCGGCGAGGGAGCAGTTCTTC; CDR3 protein: CASSFSAREQFF
V gene: TRBV10-3; J gene: TRBJ2-7; clone size: NA; D gene: NA; CDR3 DNA: TGTGCCATCAGCCACAGTACGACCTGGGAGCAGTACTTC; CDR3 protein: CAISHSTTWEQYF
V gene: TRBV18; J gene: TRBJ2-6; clone size: NA; D gene: NA; CDR3 DNA: TGTGCCAGCTCAACTTTAAACAGGGCTGGGGCCAACGTCCTGACTTTC; CDR3 protein: CASSTLNRAGANVLTF
V gene: TRBV9; J gene: TRBJ2-2; clone size: NA; D gene: TRBD2; CDR3 DNA: TGTGCCAGCAGCGTACTAGCGGGAGCGGGGACCGGGGAGCTGTTTTTT; CDR3 protein: CASSVLAGAGTGELFF
V gene: TRBV2; J gene: TRBJ2-1; clone size: once; D gene: NA; CDR3 DNA: TGTGCCTTTCCAAGGGCGAGAAGCTCCTACAATGAGCAGTTCTTC; CDR3 protein: CAFPRARSSYNEQFF
V gene: TRBV11-2; J gene: TRBJ2-1; clone size: NA; D gene: NA; CDR3 DNA: TGTGCCAGCAGCAAAACTAGTGATCATGAGCAGTTCTTC; CDR3 protein: CASSKTSDHEQFF
V gene: TRBV7-6; J gene: TRBJ2-3; clone size: NA; D gene: NA; CDR3 DNA: TGTGCCAGCAGCTTAGCGCTAACTAGCCGGAGGGCAGATACGCAGTATTTT; CDR3 protein: CASSLALTSRRADTQYF
V gene: TRBV19; J gene: TRBJ2-1; clone size: NA; D gene: TRBD1; CDR3 DNA: TGTGCCAGTAGTATAGAGAGGGGGCGAAGGTCCTACAATGAGCAGTTCTTC; CDR3 protein: CASSIERGRRSYNEQFF
V gene: TRBV6-6; J gene: TRBJ2-7; clone size: NA; D gene: NA; CDR3 DNA: TGTGCCAGCAGTTATTCAGGACCGCCCTACGAGCAGTACTTC; CDR3 protein: CASSYSGPPYEQYF
V gene: TRBV7-9; J gene: TRBJ1-2; clone size: NA; D gene: NA; CDR3 DNA: TGTGCCAGCAGCCGCAGACTCGACAGCTATGGCTACACCTTC; CDR3 protein: CASSRRLDSYGYTF
V gene: TRBV14; J gene: TRBJ1-2; clone size: NA; D gene: NA; CDR3 DNA: TGTGCCAGCAGCGGTACTAACTATGGCTACACCTTC; CDR3 protein: CASSGTNYGYTF
V gene: TRBV7-3; J gene: TRBJ2-3; clone size: NA; D gene: NA; CDR3 DNA: TGTGCCAGCAGCGCTACCGGGACCACGCAGTATTTT; CDR3 protein: CASSATGTTQYF
V gene: TRBV13; J gene: TRBJ2-2; clone size: NA; D gene: NA; CDR3 DNA: TGTGCCAGCCCAAGCTTAGAGACATCTAACACCGGGGAGCTGTTTTTT; CDR3 protein: CASPSLETSNTGELFF
V gene: TRBV5-1; J gene: TRBJ2-2; clone size: NA; D gene: TRBD2; CDR3 DNA: TGCGCCAGCAGCCCATTCCTAGCGGGAGCCGGGGAGCTGTTTTTT; CDR3 protein: CASSPFLAGAGELFF
V gene: TRBV19; J gene: TRBJ2-7; clone size: NA; D gene: NA; CDR3 DNA: TGTGCCAGTAGTTTCACAGGGTCCTACGAGCAGTACTTC; CDR3 protein: CASSFTGSYEQYF
V gene: TRBV20-1; J gene: TRBJ2-1; clone size: NA; D gene: NA; CDR3 DNA: TGCAGTGCTCGAAAACCGGAGGAGCAGTTCTTC; CDR3 protein: CSARKPEEQFF
V gene: TRBV5-6; J gene: TRBJ1-5; clone size: NA; D gene: NA; CDR3 DNA: TGTGCCAGCAGCCGGACCCCGTGGACAGCTAATCAGCCCCAGCATTTT; CDR3 protein: CASSRTPWTANQPQHF
V gene: TRBV29-1; J gene: TRBJ2-5; clone size: NA; D gene: NA; CDR3 DNA: TGCAGCGTTGATCCCAGGGCGCTCCAAGAGACCCAGTACTTC; CDR3 protein: CSVDPRALQETQYF
V gene: TRBV11-2; J gene: TRBJ1-2; clone size: once; D gene: NA; CDR3 DNA: TGTGCCAGCAGCCCAACAGGAGCCCCTAGGGAAATGCTCTATGGCTACACCTTC; CDR3 protein: CASSPTGAPREMLYGYTF